A selection of T cell receptor beta chains follows, all from one sample in a study of OX40 agonist ivuxolimab in advanced cancers. Assay used: immunoSEQ multiplex PCR; TCRdb lists only in-frame clones, some missing. The sample yields about 15,000 clones, 87% seen once. Sequences were derived from CD4+ or CD8+ T cells sorted from blood, sampled in a trial of the OX40 agonist ivuxolimab. The receptors were gathered from an adult with an advanced solid tumor such as melanoma, head and neck, liver or kidney cancer. CDR3s include the opening cysteine and the closing phenylalanine or tryptophan. A D gene is named only where the DNA matches it firmly. The listing skips clone size in some rows; elsewhere it reads once, few, many or a size class.

. TRBJ2-7 TRBD1 16 TRBV7-9 CASRPSSGTGRYEQYF TGTGCCAGCAGACCCAGTTCCGGGACAGGGCGATACGAGCAGTACTTC
. TRBJ2-3 TRBD2 16 TRBV5-4 CASSGGVAGGPYTQYF TGTGCCAGCAGCGGGGGCGTAGCGGGGGGGCCCTATACGCAGTATTTT
. TRBJ2-3 . 12 TRBV7-9 CASSLPDLGQYF TGTGCCAGCAGCCTTCCCGACCTGGGGCAGTATTTT
. TRBJ1-2 TRBD1 14 TRBV2 CASSETGTVYGYTF TGTGCCAGCAGTGAGACAGGGACCGTATATGGCTACACCTTC
. TRBJ1-5 TRBD1 17 TRBV30 CAWSQSGGLVSNQPQHF TGTGCCTGGAGTCAGTCAGGGGGCCTGGTTAGCAATCAGCCCCAGCATTTT
. TRBJ1-6 . 15 TRBV5-6 CASSFNLGANSPLHF TGTGCCAGCAGCTTTAACCTGGGGGCGAATTCACCCCTCCACTTT
. TRBJ2-1 . 13 TRBV5-4 CASSRGPDNEQFF TGTGCCAGCAGCCGGGGCCCCGACAATGAGCAGTTCTTC
. TRBJ2-6 . 14 TRBV19 CASSLRSGANVLTF TGTGCCAGTAGTCTGAGGTCCGGGGCCAACGTCCTGACTTTC
once TRBJ1-2 . 14 TRBV14 CASSLSTGLDGYTF TGTGCCAGCAGCCTCTCTACAGGGCTGGATGGCTACACCTTC
. TRBJ1-1 . 13 TRBV30 CAWINLRDTEAFF TGTGCCTGGATTAACCTTAGGGACACTGAAGCTTTCTTT
. TRBJ2-3 . 14 TRBV21-1 CASSDRAVADTQYF TGTGCCAGCTCGGACAGGGCTGTGGCAGATACGCAGTATTTT
. TRBJ2-2 . 16 TRBV4-3 CASSQESGTKPGELFF TGCGCCAGCAGCCAAGAGTCCGGGACAAAGCCCGGGGAGCTGTTTTTT
once TRBJ1-4 . 16 TRBV5-1 CASSLRSQGLGEKLFF TGCGCCAGCAGCTTGAGGTCACAGGGATTAGGTGAAAAACTGTTTTTT
. TRBJ2-1 . 15 TRBV7-7 CASSLTGSSYNEQFF TGTGCTAGCAGCCTGACGGGGAGCTCCTACAATGAGCAGTTCTTC
. TRBJ2-5 . 14 TRBV9 CASSVGGEQETQYF TGTGCCAGCAGCGTAGGTGGCGAGCAAGAGACCCAGTACTTC
once TRBJ1-2 . 12 TRBV25-1 CASMWSEYGYTF TGTGCCAGCATGTGGAGTGAATATGGCTACACCTTC
once TRBJ1-2 TRBD1 14 TRBV5-1 CASSPDREGYGYTF TGCGCCAGCAGCCCAGACAGGGAGGGCTATGGCTACACCTTC
once TRBJ1-3 . 15 TRBV9 CASSKPGSSGNTIYF TGTGCCAGCAGTAAACCAGGGTCCTCTGGAAACACCATATATTTT
. TRBJ1-1 TRBD1 17 TRBV12-5 CASAMLQGIVSNTEAFF TGTGCTAGTGCCATGTTACAGGGGATCGTATCGAACACTGAAGCTTTCTTT
. TRBJ2-1 . 14 TRBV18 CASSDRQGRDEQFF TGTGCCAGCTCAGATAGACAGGGGAGGGATGAGCAGTTCTTC
. TRBJ2-1 TRBD2 13 TRBV5-8 CASSPGTSNEQFF TGTGCCAGCAGCCCCGGGACTAGCAATGAGCAGTTCTTC
. TRBJ2-3 . 14 TRBV7-2 CASSQGPSTDTQYF TGTGCCAGCAGCCAGGGACCAAGCACAGATACGCAGTATTTT
few TRBJ1-5 . 13 TRBV11-2 CASSLRDYQPQHF TGTGCCAGCAGCTTACGGGACTATCAGCCCCAGCATTTT
. TRBJ1-1 TRBD1 15 TRBV6-1 CASSDSQGVNTEAFF TGTGCCAGCAGTGACTCCCAGGGGGTGAACACTGAAGCTTTCTTT
. TRBJ2-5 . 13 TRBV13 CASSLEDQADQYF TGTGCCAGCAGCTTAGAGGACCAAGCGGACCAGTACTTC